Following are 8 T cell receptor beta chains from one sample sequenced in a study of blood T cell repertoires in COVID-19. Generated by immunoSEQ multiplex PCR, the TCRdb table keeps only in-frame clones and is missing some. The sample includes around 400,000 clones, about 90% of them seen just once. Sequencing was done on a sample of PBMCs or T cells enriched from blood (not recorded which). The receptor set was obtained from a young woman who had recovered from COVID-19.

V usage is TRBV29-1 and J usage is TRBJ1-2; weak D call: TRBD1 (5 bases). Looked up from germline, CDR1 is SQVTM and CDR2 is ANQGSEA. CDR3 length equals 13 residues. V dropped 4 bases and J dropped 2 bases, with 11 bases sitting between them. In nucleotides, the CDR3 is TGCAGCGTTGTAGGGGCTCAAAACTATGGCTACACCTTC. Protein: CSVVGAQNYGYTF. Variable domain in full (rest from reference TRBV29-1 and TRBJ1-2): SAVISQKPSRDICQRGTSLTIQCQVDSQVTMMFWYRQQPGQSLTLIATANQGSEATYESGFVIDKFPISRPNLTFSTLTVSNMSPEDSSIYLCSVVGAQNYGYTFGSGTRLTVV.

The chain has TRBV19 and TRBJ1-5, with D maybe TRBD1 (5 bases). This CDR3 has 16 amino acids. Germline CDR1 reads LNHDA; CDR2 reads SQIVND (reference sequence). The V end was cut by 7 bases, the J end by 7 bases, with 23 bases between. CDR3 sequence (DNA): TGTGCCAGTAAATCATATTGGGGAGGGGCTAGCCAGCCCCAGCATTTT. Protein product: CASKSYWGGASQPQHF.

The CDR3: CASSQAGLNQPQHF. CDR3 sequence (DNA): TGCGCCAGCAGCCAAGCAGGGTTGAATCAGCCCCAGCATTTT. The rearrangement links TRBV4-1 to TRBJ1-5; D perhaps matches TRBD1 (5 bases). The CDR3 totals 14 residues. V was trimmed by 1 base and J by 4 bases, leaving 8 bases between them. Germline V lookup: CDR1 MGHRA, CDR2 YSYEKL.

This chain links TRBV27 with TRBJ1-3; D is ambiguous. V was pared by 2 bases and J by 1 base, with 9 bases between. Germline values: CDR1 MNHEY, CDR2 SMNVEV (reference sequence). CDR3 size: 15 residues. DNA for the CDR3: TGTGCCAGCAGTTTAATCTTCGGGTCTGGAAACACCATATATTTT. Translation: CASSLIFGSGNTIYF.

The gene calls are TRBV7-8 and TRBJ2-7, with 8 bases matching TRBD1. Germline CDR1 SGHVS, CDR2 FQNEAQ. V lost 5 bases to trimming and J lost 3 bases; unmatched junction nucleotides: 6. CDR3 length: 14 residues. The CDR3 sequence: CASSRGTGIYEQYF. In nucleotides, the CDR3 is TGTGCCAGCAGCCGAGGGACAGGCATCTACGAGCAGTACTTC.

This clone has just a few counts. The V and J genes are TRBV3-1 (or the pseudogene TRBV3-2) and TRBJ1-5; D is perhaps TRBD1 (5 bases). CDR1 and CDR2 from the germline V gene are LGHDT and YNNKEL (reference sequence). Trimming pared 4 bases from V and 4 bases from J, leaving 14 bases between. The CDR3 is 15 amino acids. The CDR3 spells CASSRGGADNQPQHF. In DNA form, the CDR3 reads TGTGCCAGCAGCCGAGGTGGGGCAGATAATCAGCCCCAGCATTTT.

The chain joins TRBV9 to TRBJ1-1, with TRBD1 matching 9 bases. The V segment lost 2 bases and the J segment 8 bases; nucleotides outside the gene matches: 10. Germline V gives CDR1 SGDLS, CDR2 YYNGEE. CDR3 length equals 15 residues. CDR3 DNA sequence: TGTGCCAGCAGCGTCTCCGGGACAGGGACGTTGGAAGCTTTCTTT. It specifies CASSVSGTGTLEAFF.

The rearrangement uses TRBV4-1 and TRBJ1-6; 7 bases line up with TRBD1. The CDR3 is 15 amino acids. CDR1 and CDR2 from the germline V gene are MGHRA and YSYEKL. V was clipped by 3 bases and J by 9 bases; unmatched bases: 8. CDR3 DNA: TGCGCCAGCAGCCAGAGACAGGGACCGGTTTCACCCCTCCACTTT. This translates into CASSQRQGPVSPLHF.